This T cell receptor beta chain was obtained from a study of blood T cell repertoires in COVID-19. Study as a whole: Sources were T cells, B-cell-depleted T cells, or PBMCs; the material itself was cDNA or gDNA.

Participants came from fewer than 25 US areas, aged roughly 18 to 95 years. This clone was detected a few times. CDR3 length: 14 amino acids. V trimming: 7 bases; J trimming: 1 base; junction bases outside the gene matches: 4. Germline loops: CDR1 MDHEN, CDR2 SYDVKM. Measured with immunoSEQ multiplex PCR; TCRdb has only the in-frame clones, and not every one. The sample carries hundreds of thousands of clones, roughly nine tenths recorded once. The chain combines TRBV28 with TRBJ2-5; 9 bases agree with TRBD2. The sample taken for sequencing was PBMCs or T cells enriched from blood (not recorded which). This TCR was recovered from a woman between 18 and 29 years old who had recovered from COVID-19. CDR3 bases: TGTGCCAGCAATAAGCGGGGGGCCCAAGAGACCCAGTACTTC. This codes for CASNKRGAQETQYF.